This T cell receptor beta chain emerged from a study of cytomegalovirus exposure and HLA in healthy donors. Notes on the study in general: The dataset shows that most TCR sequences were rare, while some public TCRs occurred in many donors. The listing of some 170 TCR beta chains classed them as cytomegalovirus-associated.

About this clone itself: Its target is unknown.

Method: immunoSEQ multiplex PCR; TCRdb's copy keeps in-frame clones and lacks some. The table lists fewer than 200,000 clones, 85% of them singletons. CDR1 ENHRY and CDR2 SYGVKD come from the germline V gene. The CDR3 consists of 12 residues. With 2 bases removed from V and 2 bases from J, the gap between germline ends came to 3 bases. The donors were part of the roughly 120-subject validation cohort, which stood apart from the approximately 630-subject first cohort. The clonotype was recovered from a man aged 18 to 30 in good health and CMV-seropositive. Sequenced sample: PBMCs. V is TRBV10-3 and J is TRBJ2-5; D gene uncertain. CDR3 DNA: TGTGCCATCAGTGAGCAACAAGAGACCCAGTACTTC. This sequence encodes CAISEQQETQYF.